This is a list of T cell receptor beta chains from one sample in a study of shared clonotypes between healthy human individuals. The assay was immunoSEQ multiplex PCR, and TCRdb's table has in-frame clones only and misses some. The sample includes 110,000 or so clones, around 71% seen only once; the top ten take 20% to 25%. Sequencing was carried out using memory CD8+ T cells sorted from blood. The receptors derive from a woman aged 25 to 39 in good health. CDR3s leave out the opening cysteine and the closing phenylalanine or tryptophan. A row's size may be missing; if present it is once, few, many or a size class.

CDR3 protein	V gene	clone size
SVGQGVYEQY	TRBV29-1	NA
ASSFGQGYAGELF	TRBV11-2	NA
ASSAGGSQETQY	TRBV9	NA
ASSLKTGTGANVLT	TRBV4-3	NA
ASSRSTSGSTYEQY	TRBV4-1	NA
ASSARSGANVLT	TRBV2	once
ASSVVGTGTDTQY	TRBV9	once
AWSAGGYGSYEQY	TRBV30	NA
ASSSTSGTFYEQY	TRBV7-9	NA
ASRRDSSYEQY	TRBV5-4	NA
SVERREGLYEQY	TRBV29-1	NA
AIRPAGGDYEQY	TRBV10-3	NA
ASSPSTGLTDTQY	TRBV18	NA
ASSLEGGSYNEQF	TRBV7-9	NA
ASSLSFQGGLNEQF	TRBV27	few
ASSPGRNNEKLF	TRBV18	NA
ASSIGQQGNGYT	TRBV19	NA
ASSHGQGARDTEAF	TRBV25-1	NA
ASSLAIQGSTYEQY	TRBV7-2	NA
ASSTSSETQY	TRBV28	NA
ASSSPSNPTGTDTQY	TRBV7-9	once
ASSLSGLVTGELF	TRBV5-6	NA
ATSRVPAGDNYEQY	TRBV15	NA
SVLRVNEQY	TRBV29-1	once
ALRRGVEAF	TRBV2	NA
ASSVGSSGTYEQY	TRBV9	NA
ASSLRQDYEQY	TRBV13	NA
ASSETGTGGQPQH	TRBV6-1	few
SVEDPPGGVGNTIY	TRBV29-1	NA
ASGTDYGYT	TRBV6-6	NA
ASSMILRDEQY	TRBV19	NA
ASSLNLGLAGRRIIPYEQY	TRBV4-2	NA
ASSLVAGGPTRPYEQY	TRBV7-6	NA
AIRTRGGAGGELF	TRBV10-3	NA
ASSQYKSLGFYEQY	TRBV4-1	NA
ASSFDSSYEQY	TRBV11-2	NA
ASSPMISNQPQH	TRBV28	NA
ASNIQRDTEAF	TRBV7-2	NA
ASSARTGNNYGYT	TRBV9	NA
ASSPGLAGKY	TRBV7-9	NA
ASRDPQGLADYEQY	TRBV7-9	once
ASTQAAALEPQH	TRBV28	NA
ASSTSTPPADSSYNEQF	TRBV27	NA
ASSPIPQGDGANVLT	TRBV18	NA
ASSSSPGTEAF	TRBV19	NA
ASSTIGQGPGGTEAF	TRBV19	NA
ASREQGPTGELF	TRBV25-1	NA
ASSTRAYYEQY	TRBV27	NA
ATRGVGNQPQH	TRBV6-5	once
ASSLSRSPWEGYT	TRBV27	NA
ASSLDASAGLFSYEQY	TRBV7-9	NA